This TCR beta chain stems from a study of OX40 agonist ivuxolimab in advanced cancers. Context from the whole study: Ivuxolimab, which targeted the costimulatory receptor OX40 (CD134), was an agonistic, fully human IgG2 monoclonal antibody. A male proportion of roughly 80% and a mean age of approximately 55 years, ranging from about 23 to 90, were recorded for the dose-escalation cohort. The monotherapy dose-escalation portion (N ≈ 50 patients) of the phase I ivuxolimab trial is reported in the paper. Peripheral TCRbeta sequencing was intended to test whether TCR sequence diversity was altered and clonal T-cell expansion was caused by ivuxolimab. Prior anti-PD-1, anti-PD-L1 or anti-CTLA-4 therapy was permitted, and about two fifths of dose-escalation patients had received checkpoint inhibitors. Among the approximately 54 dose-escalation patients, around 19 had hepatocellular carcinoma, roughly 15 melanoma, 9 renal cell carcinoma and 9 head and neck cancer. Intravenous ivuxolimab was administered to patients every 2 weeks at six dose levels: 0.01, 0.1, 0.3, 1.5, 3 and 10 mg/kg. Partial responses were achieved by three dose-escalation patients, of whom one had hepatocellular carcinoma and two had cutaneous melanoma.

Genomic DNA was extracted from sorted cells for sequencing of the TCRbeta CDR3 region. TCRbeta CDR3 regions were sequenced using the immunoSEQ Assay. In its TCRdb copy, this immuneACCESS table keeps in-frame sequences only and misses some clones. Where compared with another copy, unresolved V genes explain less than half of these, and the others have no known cause. The sample table records some 85,000 clones; about nine tenths of these occur just once. Around 0.23% of the sample is in the top ten clones. The trial excluded patients who had a history of autoimmune disease or were on systemic immunosuppression. Peripheral blood for TCR sequencing was collected from all dose cohorts at baseline, on cycle 4 day 1, and on cycle 7 day 1. Samples were obtained from an open-label, multicenter, first-in-human phase I dose-escalation trial of ivuxolimab. Adults with locally advanced or metastatic head and neck squamous cell, hepatocellular, melanoma or renal cell carcinoma were enrolled in the trial. CD4+ and CD8+ T cells were sorted separately from peripheral blood before TCR sequencing.

Turning to this clone: Its cognate antigen has yet to be identified. Within one base of it there is no much larger clone, and no base qualities were kept.

CDR1 and CDR2 are drawn from the germline V gene: MDHEN, SYDVKM. Reading from cysteine to phenylalanine, the CDR3 counts 13 amino acids. The CDR3 DNA has 39 bases and is translated from base 1. The junction carries 12 bases between V and J, which are trimmed by 6 bases and 4 bases respectively. The research as a whole found: Clonal expansion of both CD4+ and CD8+ blood T cells was observed from baseline to week 6 at doses 0.1 to 3.0 mg/kg. The antigen specificity of the clonally expanded peripheral T cells was not determined. Partial responders in the 0.1-3.0 mg/kg groups had among the lowest normalized peripheral clonal expansion, especially among CD8+ T cells. After ivuxolimab, CD8+ T cells had more expanded clones than CD4+ T cells on average. Low levels of normalized T-cell clonal expansion were also seen in some patients who did not respond.

The TCR was taken from an adult with an advanced solid tumor such as melanoma, head and neck, liver or kidney cancer. The chain was built from TRBV28 and TRBJ1-2, with the identity of the D gene unclear. The source was CD4+ or CD8+ T cells sorted from blood, collected in a trial of the OX40 agonist ivuxolimab. The DNA sequence reads TGTGCCAGCAGCGTTCAAGCCTCCTATGGCTACACCTTC. Its protein product is CASSVQASYGYTF.